This T cell receptor (beta chain) originates from a study of blood T cell repertoires in COVID-19. As for the study in general: From the United States, Italy and Spain came samples of acute and convalescent COVID-19. PBMCs, B-cell-depleted T cells, or T cells were the source of the cDNA or gDNA that made up the material.

This clone was seen only a few times. Per germline, CDR1 MNHEY and CDR2 SVGAGI. V was clipped by 8 bases and J by 2 bases, with 13 bases between them. The CDR3 extends over 13 amino acids. Per the original methods: Amplified reference gene primers provided the basis for estimating nucleated cell counts. Sequencing used immunoSEQ multiplex PCR; TCRdb keeps in-frame clones, though not all of them. The DNA gave D and trimming, while V, J and clone size come from that table. The data contain around 100,000 clones, roughly 80% of them singletons. What was sequenced was peripheral blood. The chain links TRBV6-5 to TRBJ2-7; D might be TRBD2 (5 bases). The TCR sequence derives from a man between 65 and 85 years old with active or convalescent COVID-19. CDR3 residues: CASRSGVAYEQYF. Written as DNA, the CDR3 is TGTGCCAGCCGTTCCGGGGTGGCCTACGAGCAGTACTTC.